One T cell receptor (beta chain) is described in this entry. Its specificity is unknown. This sample is part of a study of cytomegalovirus exposure and HLA in healthy donors. In the PCR, 60 Vbeta and 13 Jbeta primers were used. TCRdb's copy holds only in-frame clones and misses some; the assay was immunoSEQ multiplex PCR. The repertoire has roughly 61,000 clones, around 89% of them found once; the top ten carry approximately 1.5%. J was trimmed by 2 bases and V by 6 bases; bases with no gene match: 20. Per germline, CDR1 MDHEN and CDR2 SYDVKM. CDR3 length equals 19 residues. Study conclusions and caveats: Highly shared sequence variants in one cluster were likely a sequencing artifact. Accurate HLA-A and HLA-B prediction from TCR beta sequences was reported for most subjects. A later analysis found TCR association rates differed by HLA locus, highest for DRB1 and lowest for HLA-C.

This receptor was identified in a man aged 25 to 45 in good health and CMV-seropositive. The V and J genes are TRBV28 and TRBJ2-3, with 7 bases fitting TRBD2. Material for sequencing was PBMCs. CDR3 DNA: TGTGCCAGCAGCCTTACTTTCGCCGAGCGGGACTACATCACAGATACGCAGTATTTT. Translation: CASSLTFAERDYITDTQYF.